This TCR beta chain was observed in a study of cytomegalovirus exposure and HLA in healthy donors. Study-wide results and limits: On later analysis, the bulk of CMV-associated TCR beta chains appeared to be HLA-restricted. The study designated roughly 160 TCR beta chains cytomegalovirus-associated. Per a prior analysis, the majority of TCR beta V segments were productive roughly 87% or roughly 30% of the time.

CDR3 length: 16 amino acids. Germline lookup yields CDR1 MNHNS and CDR2 SASEGT. The trim removed 3 bases at V and 0 bases at J, leaving 5 bases unmatched. Points on this clone: Its antigen is still unknown.

13 Jbeta primers and 60 Vbeta primers were used for the PCR. Generated by immunoSEQ multiplex PCR, the TCRdb table keeps only in-frame clones and is missing some. The top ten hold 1% to 1.5% of the sample, which has 200,000 to 250,000 clones, around 85% seen once. Sequenced input: PBMCs. This sequence joins TRBV6-1 and TRBJ2-5; 9 bases map to TRBD1. The clonotype originates from a human donor in good health. Here the CDR3 reads CASSDHDRGYQETQYF. Written as DNA, the CDR3 is TGTGCCAGCAGTGATCACGACAGGGGGTACCAAGAGACCCAGTACTTC.